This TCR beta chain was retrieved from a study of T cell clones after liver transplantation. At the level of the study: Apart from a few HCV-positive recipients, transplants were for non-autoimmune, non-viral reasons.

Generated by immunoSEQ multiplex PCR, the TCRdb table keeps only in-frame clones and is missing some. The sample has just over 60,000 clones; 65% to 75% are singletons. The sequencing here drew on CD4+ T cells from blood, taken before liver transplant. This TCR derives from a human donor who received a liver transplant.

The CDR3 sequence is CASSESTYTEAFF. For the CDR3, the DNA is TGCGCCAGCAGTGAGAGCACCTACACTGAAGCTTTCTTT. J is TRBJ1-1 and V is TRBV10-1; D not resolved. In germline, CDR1 is WNHNN, CDR2 SYGVQD (reference sequence). The CDR3 is made up of 13 amino acids. Trimming shortened V by 2 bases and J by 3 bases, and 7 bases separated the two germline ends.